The entry below gives a single T cell receptor beta chain sequence along with its context. Its antigen is not known. Naivety among CD8 cells was defined by CD45RO negativity and positive CCR7 selection, thereby excluding terminally differentiated effector memory CD45RA+ cells. Clones were read by immunoSEQ multiplex PCR, and TCRdb kept only the in-frame ones, dropping some. Among about 800,000 clones listed, 90% to 97% were seen once. The sample comes from a study of shared clonotypes between healthy human individuals. Germline loops: CDR1 SGHTS, CDR2 YDEGEE. This CDR3 contains 14 residues. V gave up 4 bases and J gave up 8 bases; unmatched junction bases: 7. General study results and limits: It was anticipated that sequencing depth would influence how many clonotypes donors shared. A reduction in generation probabilities was seen for non-shared clonotypes relative to those shared by all four donors.

The sample consisted of naive CD8+ T cells sorted from blood. This receptor was identified in a man aged 25-40 years in good health. The chain has TRBV5-8 and TRBJ1-4; 8 nucleotides align to TRBD1. CDR3 protein: CASSPDRVGEKLFF. Here the CDR3 DNA reads TGTGCCAGCAGCCCGGACAGGGTGGGGGAAAAACTGTTTTTT.